Shown below are 32 T cell receptor beta chains from a single sample sequenced in a study of blood T cell repertoires in COVID-19. Measured with immunoSEQ multiplex PCR; TCRdb has only the in-frame clones, and not every one. This repertoire shows fewer than 200,000 clones, approximately 80% found once; its top ten account for roughly 7.1%. Sequencing was carried out using peripheral blood. The receptors shown here come from a human donor in a cohort sampled during active COVID-19.

The genes are TRBV3-1 (or the pseudogene TRBV3-2) and TRBJ1-4, with unresolved D. This CDR3 comprises 14 residues. Trimming cost V 5 bases and J 4 bases, with 11 bases left between them. The germline CDR1 and CDR2 sequences are LGHDT and YNNKEL (reference sequence). The CDR3 sequence is CASSGLPVNEKLFF. The CDR3 DNA sequence: TGTGCCAGCAGCGGTCTACCGGTTAATGAAAAACTGTTTTTT.

The chain links TRBV4-1 to TRBJ2-3, with TRBD2 matching over 15 bases. The CDR3 is 20 residues long. J lost 0 bases, V lost 2 bases, and 9 bases had no gene match. CDR1 MGHRA and CDR2 YSYEKL come from the germline V gene. The CDR3, as DNA: TGCGCCAGCAGCCAATTACCGGGACTAGCGGGGGGCATTAGCACAGATACGCAGTATTTT. Its translation is CASSQLPGLAGGISTDTQYF.

J is TRBJ2-6 and V is TRBV2; tentative D call: TRBD1 (6 bases). This CDR3 is built from 17 residues. V lost 6 bases and J 3 bases, leaving 18 bases between the germline ends. Germline V gene sequence: CDR1 SNHLY, CDR2 FYNNEI. The CDR3 here is CASREQGLLFGANVLTF. Here the CDR3 DNA reads TGTGCCAGCAGAGAACAGGGCTTACTTTTTGGGGCCAACGTCCTGACTTTC.

The chain recombines TRBV2 with TRBJ1-1, with TRBD1 identical over 7 bases. The CDR3 length is 15 residues. From germline, CDR1 is SNHLY and CDR2 FYNNEI. V gave up 3 bases and J gave up 2 bases; unmatched junction bases: 6. The CDR3 spells CASSDLGQANTEAFF. The CDR3 DNA follows: TGTGCCAGCAGTGATTTAGGACAGGCAAACACTGAAGCTTTCTTT.

The chain combines TRBV18 with TRBJ2-7, with D hard to call. V dropped 0 bases and J dropped 2 bases, with 8 bases sitting between them. Germline CDR1 KGHSH, CDR2 LQKENI. This CDR3 is built from 14 residues. The CDR3 reads CASSPPLSTYEQYF. The CDR3 DNA reads TGTGCCAGCTCACCACCGTTGTCTACCTACGAGCAGTACTTC.

This chain connects TRBV18 to TRBJ2-5, with TRBD1 as a possible D gene (5 bases). The CDR3 is 14 residues long. Germline CDR1 KGHSH, CDR2 LQKENI. V was trimmed by 2 bases and J by 1 base, leaving 8 bases between them. The CDR3, as DNA: TGTGCCAGCTCACCAAGACAGATCCAAGAGACCCAGTACTTC. Protein product: CASSPRQIQETQYF. Using reference TRBV18 and TRBJ2-5 for the parts outside the CDR3, the full variable domain is NAGVMQNPRHLVRRRGQEARLRCSPMKGHSHVYWYRQLPEEGLKFMVYLQKENIIDESGMPKERFSAEFPKEGPSILRIQQVVRGDSAAYFCASSPRQIQETQYFGPGTRLLVL.

The chain is built from TRBV27 and TRBJ1-6, with TRBD1 matching over 8 bases. Germline values: CDR1 MNHEY, CDR2 SMNVEV (reference sequence). The junction had 11 bases not matched to a gene; V was cut back by 6 bases and J by 10 bases. The CDR3 runs to 15 residues. Here the CDR3 reads CASRPSGTGYSPLHF. The DNA for the CDR3 is TGTGCCAGCAGACCCTCCGGGACAGGATACTCACCCCTCCACTTT.

The J gene is TRBJ1-3, the V gene TRBV19; D is possibly TRBD1 (5 bases). Per germline, CDR1 LNHDA and CDR2 SQIVND (reference sequence). V was shortened by 6 bases and J by 0 bases, with 9 bases between the two germline ends. The CDR3 contains 14 residues. The CDR3 is CASRSGASGNTIYF. The CDR3 DNA reads as TGTGCCAGTAGAAGCGGGGCCTCTGGAAACACCATATATTTT.

CDR3: CASSVPGTGGSPLHF. For the CDR3, the DNA is TGTGCCAGTAGTGTCCCCGGGACAGGGGGTTCACCCCTCCACTTT. The genes are TRBV19 and TRBJ1-6; 11 nucleotides align to TRBD1. With V trimmed by 5 bases and J by 9 bases, 6 bases remained unmatched. The CDR3 covers 15 residues. Germline assignment: CDR1 LNHDA and CDR2 SQIVND (reference sequence).

This clone was seen a single time. J is TRBJ1-5 and V is TRBV19; the match to TRBD1 covers 11 bases. This CDR3 region has 15 residues. Germline loops: CDR1 LNHDA, CDR2 SQIVND (reference sequence). The V gene end was trimmed by 7 bases and the J gene end by 7 bases; junction bases not matched to a gene: 9. The CDR3 protein is CASTEDRGLKQPQHF. The DNA of the CDR3 is TGTGCCAGTACCGAGGACAGGGGGCTGAAACAGCCCCAGCATTTT.

In DNA, the CDR3 is TGTGCCAGCAGGGCCCCGGGACAGGGGTACAATGAGCAGTTCTTC. Amino acid sequence: CASRAPGQGYNEQFF. The gene calls are TRBV5-6 and TRBJ2-1; TRBD1 matches at 10 bases. The V segment lost 5 bases and the J segment 4 bases; nucleotides outside the gene matches: 6. Germline CDR1 SGHDT, CDR2 YYEEEE. CDR3 length: 15 amino acids.

In the case of this clone: Distinct nucleotide sequences in the sample also encode this CDR3. V is TRBV9 and J is TRBJ1-4, with 11 positions matching TRBD1. The V gene end was trimmed by 0 bases and the J gene end by 7 bases; junction bases not matched to a gene: 2. CDR3 length equals 15 residues. CDR1 SGDLS and CDR2 YYNGEE come from the germline V gene. CDR3 protein: CASSVAGTGGEKLFF. DNA of the CDR3: TGTGCCAGCAGCGTAGCTGGGACAGGGGGTGAAAAACTGTTTTTT.

The chain links TRBV5-8 to TRBJ1-5, with D maybe TRBD1 (5 bases). With 2 bases removed from V and 7 bases from J, the gap between germline ends came to 16 bases. This CDR3 is built from 15 residues. Germline V lookup: CDR1 SGHTS, CDR2 YDEGEE. In DNA, the CDR3 is TGTGCCAGCAGCTTCTACGCCAGGGCTGGACAGCCCCAGCATTTT. Its protein product is CASSFYARAGQPQHF. The whole variable domain, filled in from reference TRBV5-8 and TRBJ1-5, reads EAGVTQSPTHLIKTRGQQATLRCSPISGHTSVYWYQQALGLGLQFLLWYDEGEERNRGNFPPRFSGRQFPNYSSELNVNALELEDSALYLCASSFYARAGQPQHFGDGTRLSIL.

V usage is TRBV6-5 and J usage is TRBJ1-5; 7 bases agree with TRBD1. Germline V CDR1 and CDR2: MNHEY, SVGAGI. V trimming: 5 bases; J trimming: 7 bases; junction bases outside the gene matches: 11. This CDR3 region has 15 residues. The CDR3 sequence: CASSPSGGDSQPQHF. Written as DNA, the CDR3 is TGTGCCAGCAGTCCAAGCGGTGGGGACAGCCAGCCCCAGCATTTT.

V and J are TRBV30 and TRBJ1-1; D perhaps matches TRBD1 (5 bases). V lost 6 bases to trimming and J lost 0 bases, with 11 bases between them. Looked up from germline, CDR1 is GTSNPN and CDR2 is SVGIG (reference sequence). This CDR3 contains 13 residues. In DNA, the CDR3 is TGTGCCTGCCTGACAGAGATGAACACTGAAGCTTTCTTT. Translation: CACLTEMNTEAFF.

The chain joins TRBV20-1 to TRBJ1-2; D is possibly TRBD1 (5 bases). V shed 3 bases and J shed 3 bases, with 17 bases lying between them. Germline CDR1 is DFQATT and CDR2 is SNEGSKA (reference sequence). This CDR3 comprises 15 residues. The CDR3 region is CSASPWGASDYGYTF. The CDR3 DNA reads as TGCAGTGCTAGTCCTTGGGGCGCCTCCGACTATGGCTACACCTTC.

This clone was seen more than once but under ten times. This sequence joins TRBV4-1 and TRBJ1-1; maybe TRBD1 (5 bases). Deletions cut 0 bases from V and 7 bases from J, with 6 bases between. CDR1 and CDR2 (germline): MGHRA, YSYEKL. The CDR3 has 12 residues. The CDR3 is CASSQEGLEAFF. As DNA, the CDR3 is TGCGCCAGCAGCCAAGAGGGGCTTGAAGCTTTCTTT.

J is TRBJ1-1 and V is TRBV7-8; no reliable D call. CDR3 length equals 12 residues. V lost 5 bases and J lost 1, with 5 bases in between. Germline assignment: CDR1 SGHVS and CDR2 FQNEAQ. CDR3 residues: CASSPQNTEAFF. CDR3 bases: TGTGCCAGCAGCCCACAGAACACTGAAGCTTTCTTT. The full variable domain, completed using reference TRBV7-8 and TRBJ1-1, is GAGVSQSPRYKVAKRGQDVALRCDPISGHVSLFWYQQALGQGPEFLTYFQNEAQLDKSGLPSDRFFAERPEGSVSTLKIQRTQQEDSAVYLCASSPQNTEAFFGQGTRLTVV.

The V call is TRBV29-1, the J call TRBJ1-1; a possible D gene is TRBD1 (6 bases). V shed 2 bases and J shed 0 bases, with 7 bases lying between them. This CDR3 spans 13 amino acids. CDR1 and CDR2 from the germline V gene are SQVTM and ANQGSEA. CDR3 sequence: CSVERGMNTEAFF. Here the CDR3 DNA reads TGCAGCGTTGAAAGGGGGATGAACACTGAAGCTTTCTTT.

In this sample, this clone turned up once. The chain links TRBV9 to TRBJ1-2; possible D gene TRBD1, 6 bases. V dropped 3 bases and J dropped 3 bases, with 21 bases sitting between them. CDR1 and CDR2 (germline): SGDLS, YYNGEE. CDR3 length: 17 residues. This chain's CDR3 is CASSESGDRGADYGYTF. The CDR3 region has the DNA TGTGCCAGCAGCGAGTCTGGGGATCGGGGGGCGGACTATGGCTACACCTTC. The variable domain in full, with the rest retrieved from reference TRBV9 and TRBJ1-2, is DSGVTQTPKHLITATGQRVTLRCSPRSGDLSVYWYQQSLDQGLQFLIQYYNGEERAKGNILERFSAQQFPDLHSELNLSSLELGDSALYFCASSESGDRGADYGYTFGSGTRLTVV.

V is TRBV12-1 and J is TRBJ1-3; TRBD1, the D gene given by the table, was not confirmed from the DNA. TRBV12-1 is a pseudogene. This CDR3 has 15 amino acids. CDR3 coding DNA: TGTGCCAGCAGCGCCAGGGGGCATTCTGGAAACACCATATATTTT. It codes for CASSARGHSGNTIYF.

J is TRBJ2-7 and V is TRBV6-1; weak D call: TRBD1 (6 bases). The V end lost 3 bases, the J end lost 2 bases, and 17 bases lay between the germline ends. The CDR3 covers 16 residues. Germline V gene data show CDR1 as MNHNS and CDR2 as SASEGT. CDR3 DNA: TGTGCCAGCAGTGACCTCGTAACAGGGATCGCCTACGAGCAGTACTTC. Protein sequence: CASSDLVTGIAYEQYF.

The rearrangement links TRBV2 to TRBJ2-5, with D unresolved. Trimming shortened V by 4 bases and J by 5 bases, and 17 bases separated the two germline ends. Germline V gene lookup returns CDR1 SNHLY and CDR2 FYNNEI. This CDR3 comprises 15 residues. The CDR3 DNA follows: TGTGCCAGCAGTGCCGTTAGACTGGCGACGGAGACCCAGTACTTC. Translating it yields CASSAVRLATETQYF.

This chain links TRBV7-6 with TRBJ2-2; D ambiguous. Trimming stripped 0 bases from V and 6 bases from J, with 8 bases between. This CDR3 contains 14 residues. Germline V gives CDR1 SGHVS, CDR2 FNYEAQ. The CDR3 reads CASSLARMAGELFF. The CDR3, as DNA: TGTGCCAGCAGCTTAGCGCGAATGGCCGGGGAGCTGTTTTTT.

This sequence joins TRBV4-1 and TRBJ1-2; 11 nucleotides align to TRBD1. CDR3 length: 15 residues. Germline V CDR1 and CDR2: MGHRA, YSYEKL. V dropped 3 bases and J dropped 6; count of bases not matched to a gene: 6. CDR3 amino acids: CASSQSPDRGHGYTF. The DNA for the CDR3 is TGCGCCAGCAGCCAGTCCCCGGACAGGGGGCATGGCTACACCTTC.

The chain employs TRBV3-1 (or the pseudogene TRBV3-2) and TRBJ1-2; no clear D gene. The CDR3 covers 16 residues. The germline V gene encodes CDR1 LGHDT and CDR2 YNNKEL (reference sequence). V lost 4 bases and J lost 2, with 17 bases in between. CDR3 sequence (DNA): TGTGCCAGCAGCCTCAATAGTGGAGCGGAAAACTATGGCTACACCTTC. Translation gives CASSLNSGAENYGYTF.

The genes are TRBV6-5 and TRBJ2-3, with TRBD2 identical over 9 bases. The CDR3 has 16 amino acids. Trimming cost V 4 bases and J 2 bases; bases outside gene matches: 7. Germline CDR1 is MNHEY and CDR2 is SVGAGI. Here the CDR3 DNA reads TGTGCCAGCAGTTTCCCAGCGGGGGGTCACACAGATACGCAGTATTTT. This codes for CASSFPAGGHTDTQYF.

The rearrangement joins TRBV7-9 to TRBJ1-2; 7 bases agree with TRBD1. Losses at the gene ends were 4 bases for V and 4 bases for J; bases not matched to a gene: 6. This CDR3 is 14 amino acids long. The V gene's germline CDR1 is SEHNR and CDR2 FQNEAQ (reference sequence). The CDR3 here is CASSSKTGSYGYTF. In nucleotides, the CDR3 is TGTGCCAGCAGCTCAAAGACAGGGTCCTATGGCTACACCTTC.

The chain is built from TRBV29-1 and TRBJ2-2; TRBD1 matches at 9 bases. Germline V gives CDR1 SQVTM, CDR2 ANQGSEA. The CDR3 contains 14 residues. The trim removed 7 bases at V and 3 bases at J, leaving 6 bases unmatched. The DNA of the CDR3 is TGCAGCGCCCAAAGGACAGGGGACACCGGGGAGCTGTTTTTT. It translates to CSAQRTGDTGELFF.

The rearrangement joins TRBV3-1 (or the pseudogene TRBV3-2) to TRBJ2-7; 10 positions match TRBD1. J lost 5 bases, V lost 4 bases, and 8 bases had no gene match. The CDR3 covers 15 residues. The V gene's germline CDR1 is LGHDT and CDR2 YNNKEL (reference sequence). Here the CDR3 DNA reads TGTGCCAGCAGCCCGAAAGACAGGGGGCTAAACGAGCAGTACTTC. Translation: CASSPKDRGLNEQYF.

The J gene is TRBJ1-1, the V gene TRBV30; D uncertain. This CDR3 is 13 amino acids long. Per germline, CDR1 GTSNPN and CDR2 SVGIG (reference sequence). V gave up 2 bases and J gave up 1 base, with 8 bases separating them. For the CDR3, the DNA is TGTGCCTGGAGTCGCGGCCCGAACACTGAAGCTTTCTTT. Translating gives CAWSRGPNTEAFF. Using reference TRBV30 and TRBJ1-1 for the parts outside the CDR3, the full variable domain is SQTIHQWPATLVQPVGSPLSLECTVEGTSNPNLYWYRQAAGRGLQLLFYSVGIGQISSEVPQNLSASRPQDRQFILSSKKLLLSDSGFYLCAWSRGPNTEAFFGQGTRLTVV.

A single count supports this clone. This rearrangement joins TRBV19 to TRBJ1-1; unclear D gene. The CDR3 contains 14 residues. V lost 1 base and J 6 bases, leaving 12 bases between the germline ends. In germline, CDR1 is LNHDA, CDR2 SQIVND (reference sequence). The DNA for the CDR3 is TGTGCCAGTAGTATAGGACTTAGGTGGGCTGAAGCTTTCTTT. Encoded protein: CASSIGLRWAEAFF. Full variable domain (missing parts from reference TRBV19 and TRBJ1-1): DGGITQSPKYLFRKEGQNVTLSCEQNLNHDAMYWYRQDPGQGLRLIYYSQIVNDFQKGDIAEGYSVSREKKESFPLTVTSAQKNPTAFYLCASSIGLRWAEAFFGQGTRLTVV.